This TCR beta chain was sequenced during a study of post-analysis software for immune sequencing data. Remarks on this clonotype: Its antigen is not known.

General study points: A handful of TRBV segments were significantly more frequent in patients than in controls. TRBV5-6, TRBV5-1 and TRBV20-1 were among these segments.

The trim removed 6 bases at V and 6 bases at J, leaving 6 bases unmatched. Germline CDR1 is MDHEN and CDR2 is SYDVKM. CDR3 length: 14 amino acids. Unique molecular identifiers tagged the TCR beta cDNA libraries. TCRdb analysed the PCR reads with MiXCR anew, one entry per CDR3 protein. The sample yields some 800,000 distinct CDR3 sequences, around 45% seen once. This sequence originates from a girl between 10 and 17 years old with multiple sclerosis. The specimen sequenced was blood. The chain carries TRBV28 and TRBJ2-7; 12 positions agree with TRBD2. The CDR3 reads CASRSSGRESEQYF. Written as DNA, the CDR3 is TGTGCCAGCAGGTCTAGCGGGAGGGAGAGCGAGCAGTACTTC.